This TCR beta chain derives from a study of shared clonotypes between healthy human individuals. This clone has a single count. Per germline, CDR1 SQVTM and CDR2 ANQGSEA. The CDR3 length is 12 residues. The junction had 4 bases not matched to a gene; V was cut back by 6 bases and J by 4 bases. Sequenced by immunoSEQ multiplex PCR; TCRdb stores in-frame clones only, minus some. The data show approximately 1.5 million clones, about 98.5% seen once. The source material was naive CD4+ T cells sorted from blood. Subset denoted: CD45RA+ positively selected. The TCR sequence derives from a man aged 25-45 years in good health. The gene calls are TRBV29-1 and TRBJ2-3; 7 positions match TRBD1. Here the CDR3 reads CSVGTGADTQYF. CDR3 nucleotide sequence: TGCAGCGTGGGTACAGGGGCAGATACGCAGTATTTT.